Described below is a single T cell receptor (beta chain) sequence and its context. The junction departs from germline at one end; a sequencing error may be responsible. Per the germline V gene, CDR1 is SSHAT and CDR2 is FNYEAQ (reference sequence). The CDR3 is made up of 19 amino acids. This entry is derived from a study of shared clonotypes between healthy human individuals. The repertoire was sequenced with immunoSEQ multiplex PCR; TCRdb's copy has only in-frame clones and lacks some. The sample holds 2.5 million or so clones, 85% to 95% seen once. Source material: naive CD4+ T cells sorted from blood. Regarding subset: CD45RA+ positively selected. The rearrangement joins TRBV7-7 to TRBJ2-2, with TRBD2 matching 8 bases. The TCR originated in a man aged 18 to 35 in good health. The CDR3 loop is CASSKRPGLGAANTGELFF. The CDR3 nucleotides read TGTGCTAGCAGCAAGAGACCGGGACTAGGGGCCGCGAACACCGGGGAGCTGTTTTTT.